This T cell receptor (beta chain) was captured in a study of cytomegalovirus exposure and HLA in healthy donors. Study outcomes and limitations: A later analysis reportedly identified an Asian-associated ancestry cluster as carrying fewer N-insertions than the approximately 670-donor mean.

The PCR used 60 Vbeta and 13 Jbeta primers. Repertoires were generated with immunoSEQ multiplex PCR, while TCRdb's copy carries only in-frame clones and drops some. This table has 110,000 or so clones, 82% appearing once. Germline CDR1 reads MNHEY; CDR2 reads SVGAGI. Deletions cut 5 bases from V and 0 bases from J, with 10 bases between. The CDR3 covers 14 residues. Concerning this clone itself: Antigen: not known.

The sample comprised PBMCs. The sequence came from a woman aged 18-35 years in good health and CMV-seronegative. The V gene is TRBV6-5, the J gene TRBJ1-1, with D unclear. The CDR3 bases are TGTGCCAGCAGTCCCGTAGAGCTGAACACTGAAGCTTTCTTT. Encoded protein: CASSPVELNTEAFF.